The next 32 T cell receptor beta chains were all read from a single sample in a study of blood T cells in healthy people across ages. PCR was performed a second time for about 7 to 11 cycles using a sample-barcoded 5' primer and a J-beta primer mix. TCRdb itself ran the 5' RACE reads through MiXCR, one entry per CDR3 protein. This table holds more than 550,000 distinct CDR3 sequences, about 20% found once. The sample taken for sequencing was blood. The receptor source for this set is a man aged 65 to 79 in good health.

The chain links TRBV6-1 to TRBJ2-3; D call uncertain. The CDR3 sequence is 13 residues long. Germline-derived CDR1 and CDR2 are MNHNS and SASEGT. The ends were cut back, 6 bases at V and 4 bases at J, with 11 bases in the middle. Here the CDR3 DNA reads TGTGCCAGCAGAGTAGAATGGGCAGATACGCAGTATTTT. Encoded protein: CASRVEWADTQYF.

The chain recombines TRBV3-1 with TRBJ2-7; TRBD2 matches at 7 bases. Unmatched junction bases numbered 7, after V lost 4 bases and J lost 1 base. Germline V lookup: CDR1 LGHDT, CDR2 YNNKEL (reference sequence). This CDR3 is 15 amino acids long. CDR3 residues: CASSPNPSGSYEQYV. DNA of the CDR3: TGTGCCAGCAGCCCTAACCCTAGCGGATCCTACGAGCAGTACGTC.

This clonotype turned up a few times. The gene calls are TRBV10-3 and TRBJ2-3; D call uncertain. CDR1 and CDR2 (germline): ENHRY, SYGVKD. The germline V and J ends were trimmed by 4 bases and 2 bases, with 13 bases remaining between them. The CDR3 is made up of 15 amino acids. CDR3 nucleotides: TGTGCCATCAGTGTGGGGATGCGAGCCACAGATACGCAGTATTTT. As protein: CAISVGMRATDTQYF.

CDR3 coding DNA: TGTGCCAGCAGTTACTCGAGTAGGACAGGGGGCTATGGCTACACCTTC. Its translation: CASSYSSRTGGYGYTF. The rearrangement links TRBV6-6 to TRBJ1-2; 10 positions match TRBD1. The CDR3 consists of 16 residues. The V and J ends lost 0 bases and 4 bases, in that order; junction bases with no gene match: 5. The germline V gene encodes CDR1 MNHNY and CDR2 SVGAGI (reference sequence).

J is TRBJ2-7 and V is TRBV6-5; 8 positions agree with TRBD2. The CDR3 is 13 amino acids. With V trimmed by 6 bases and J by 3 bases, 4 bases remained unmatched. In germline, CDR1 is MNHEY, CDR2 SVGAGI. CDR3 residues: CASSPTSGYEQYV. The CDR3 nucleotides are TGTGCCAGCAGCCCTACTAGCGGCTACGAGCAGTACGTC.

This clonotype was detected a few times. The chain has TRBV5-1 and TRBJ2-1; maybe TRBD1 (5 bases). Germline V lookup: CDR1 SGHRS, CDR2 YFSETQ. Deletions cut 5 bases from V and 7 bases from J, with 10 bases between. The CDR3 consists of 12 residues. The CDR3 DNA reads TGCGCCAGCAGATACCAGGGAAATGAGCAGTTCTTC. Translation: CASRYQGNEQFF.

V is TRBV20-1 and J is TRBJ1-5, with D hard to call. The V gene lost 6 bases and the J gene lost 4 bases, with 10 bases spanning the gap. The CDR3 runs to 12 residues. CDR1 is DFQATT and CDR2 is SNEGSKA in the germline V gene (reference sequence). CDR3 amino acids: CSAARLNQPQHF. The DNA of the CDR3 is TGCAGTGCCGCTAGACTTAATCAGCCCCAGCATTTT.

CDR3 sequence (DNA): TGCAGCGTTGAAGAGGGAAGAAGGGAAAAACTGTTTTTT. Residues: CSVEEGRREKLFF. This chain links TRBV29-1 with TRBJ1-4; no reliable D call. Trimming stripped 0 bases from V and 8 bases from J, with 10 bases between. Looked up from germline, CDR1 is SQVTM and CDR2 is ANQGSEA. The CDR3 consists of 13 residues.

This clonotype has more than one count but fewer than ten. The V call is TRBV29-1, the J call TRBJ2-1; TRBD2 agrees at 11 bases. CDR1 is SQVTM and CDR2 is ANQGSEA in the germline V gene. CDR3 length: 15 residues. V shed 5 bases, J shed 5 bases, and the junction held 8 bases outside the gene matches. In nucleotides, the CDR3 is TGCAGCGTTACAATTAGCGGGAGGGACCACAATGAGCAGTTCTTC. Its protein is CSVTISGRDHNEQFF.

The genes are TRBV12-3 or TRBV12-4 and TRBJ2-3; no definite D call. The CDR3 covers 13 residues. V gave up 8 bases and J gave up 0 bases, with 9 bases separating them. The CDR3: CASGISSTDTQYF. As DNA, the CDR3 is TGTGCCAGCGGGATTTCTAGCACAGATACGCAGTATTTT.

This clonotype has just a few counts. The V call is TRBV29-1, the J call TRBJ2-5; 10 bases fit TRBD1. TRBJ2-1 explains the end of the DNA better; the J call may be wrong. The CDR3 is made up of 12 amino acids. Germline CDR1 SQVTM, CDR2 ANQGSEA. As DNA, the CDR3 is TGCAGCGTTCGGGACAGGGGAAATGAGCAGTTCTTC. It yields the protein CSVRDRGNEQFF.

There are a few counts of this clonotype. CDR3 loop: CASTYDRSHEKLFF. As DNA, the CDR3 is TGTGCCAGCACGTATGACAGGAGTCATGAAAAACTGTTTTTT. This sequence joins TRBV12-3 or TRBV12-4 and TRBJ1-4; tentative D call: TRBD1 (6 bases). The germline V and J ends were trimmed by 7 bases and 6 bases, with 15 bases remaining between them. CDR3 length equals 14 residues.

This clonotype was recorded once. The CDR3 does not end in the conserved phenylalanine or tryptophan, so this is likely a read error. DNA of the CDR3: TGTGCCAGCCCCAGGGCTTTTTGGTGTGAGCAGTACGTC. Translation: CASPRAFWCEQYV. The chain combines TRBV9 with TRBJ2-5; weak D call: TRBD1 (5 bases). This CDR3 comprises 13 residues. Looked up from germline, CDR1 is SGDLS and CDR2 is YYNGEE. V lost 7 bases, J lost 11 bases, and 21 bases lay in between.

There are a few counts of this clonotype. This chain links TRBV7-9 with TRBJ2-7; D remains ambiguous. Deletions cut 5 bases from V and 1 base from J, with 9 bases between. The CDR3 spans 13 residues. Germline lookup yields CDR1 SEHNR and CDR2 FQNEAQ (reference sequence). The CDR3 bases are TGTGCCAGCAGCCCTAAGTGGTCCTACGAGCAGTACTTC. Its translation is CASSPKWSYEQYF.

V and J are TRBV4-1 and TRBJ1-2, with no clear D. Germline CDR1 reads MGHRA; CDR2 reads YSYEKL. V lost 0 bases to trimming and J lost 0 bases, with 5 bases between them. This CDR3 has 14 amino acids. In DNA, the CDR3 is TGCGCCAGCAGCCAAGACCCCACTAACTATGGCTACACCTTC. Its translation: CASSQDPTNYGYTF.

This clonotype has a handful of counts. The chain is built from TRBV24-1 and TRBJ2-4; 7 bases fit TRBD1. Germline trimming cut 5 bases from V and 6 bases from J; bases unmatched to any gene: 6. CDR3 size: 14 residues. CDR1 and CDR2 from the germline V gene are KGHDR and SFDVKD. CDR3 in amino acids: CATSAPGGRNIQYF. For the CDR3, the DNA is TGTGCCACCAGTGCCCCAGGGGGACGAAACATTCAGTACTTC.

This clonotype was seen repeatedly, ten times or more. The rearrangement links TRBV12-3 or TRBV12-4 to TRBJ1-1; 8 positions agree with TRBD1. This CDR3 has 13 residues. Trimming removed 4 bases from V and 7 bases from J; junction bases left unmatched: 5. The CDR3 is CASSSGQGGEAFF. CDR3 DNA sequence: TGTGCCAGCAGTTCCGGACAGGGAGGTGAAGCTTTCTTT.

This clonotype was counted only a few times. The V and J genes are TRBV9 and TRBJ2-4; 10 bases are shared with TRBD1. From germline, CDR1 is SGDLS and CDR2 YYNGEE. The CDR3 extends over 14 amino acids. V shed 4 bases and J 7 bases; nucleotides not matched to a gene: 5. CDR3 DNA: TGTGCCAGCAGCCAGACAGGGGGCGCTAACATTCAGTACTTC. Amino acid sequence: CASSQTGGANIQYF.

This clonotype showed up just a few times. V usage is TRBV20-1 and J usage is TRBJ2-1, with D maybe TRBD2 (6 bases). There are 14 residues in the CDR3. In germline, CDR1 is DFQATT, CDR2 SNEGSKA (reference sequence). Trimming shortened V by 3 bases and J by 1 base, and 10 bases separated the two germline ends. In DNA form, the CDR3 reads TGCAGTGCTAGGATAGCGGAATCCTACAATGAGCAGTTCTTC. This sequence encodes CSARIAESYNEQFF.

The chain has TRBV6-6 and TRBJ1-1; D remains ambiguous. Germline-derived CDR1 and CDR2 are MNHNY and SVGAGI (reference sequence). CDR3 length equals 13 residues. V was pared by 10 bases and J by 0 bases, with 12 bases between. The CDR3 sequence is CAIRARMNTEAFF. CDR3 nucleotide sequence: TGTGCCATAAGGGCAAGGATGAACACTGAAGCTTTCTTT.

This clonotype has at least ten counts. The chain employs TRBV20-1 and TRBJ1-4; D possibly corresponds to TRBD1 (5 bases). The CDR3 spans 13 residues. Germline loops: CDR1 DFQATT, CDR2 SNEGSKA (reference sequence). Trimming took off 5 bases at V and 8 bases at J, with 15 bases between the two ends. Here the CDR3 DNA reads TGCAGTGCTCCGACATGGCGGGGGGAAAAACTGTTTTTT. It encodes CSAPTWRGEKLFF.

In its sample, this clonotype was seen a few times. The V call is TRBV20-1, the J call TRBJ2-3; TRBD1 matches 7 bases. The CDR3 runs to 15 residues. Germline V gives CDR1 DFQATT, CDR2 SNEGSKA (reference sequence). V lost 0 bases to trimming and J lost 2 bases; unmatched junction nucleotides: 5. DNA of the CDR3: TGCAGTGCTAGAGACTCGGGACAGCCCACAGATACGCAGTATTTT. As protein: CSARDSGQPTDTQYF.

This clonotype has more than one count but fewer than ten. This chain uses TRBV7-2 with TRBJ2-7; 13 nucleotides line up with TRBD2. V dropped 5 bases and J dropped 4; count of bases not matched to a gene: 5. The CDR3 has 15 residues. CDR1 is SGHTA and CDR2 is FQGNSA in the germline V gene. In DNA, the CDR3 is TGTGCCAGCAGCGAAACTAGCGGGGGGGCTTACGAGCAGTACTTC. It encodes CASSETSGGAYEQYF.

V and J are TRBV5-1 and TRBJ2-5, with 11 positions matching TRBD2. CDR3 length: 16 amino acids. V lost 4 bases, J lost 5 bases, and 10 bases stayed unmatched. Germline CDR1 and CDR2: SGHRS and YFSETQ. In nucleotides, the CDR3 is TGCGCCAGCAGCCCTACACTAGCGGGGGTGGGTGAGACCCAGTACTTC. This codes for CASSPTLAGVGETQYF.

A note on this clonotype: The junction departs from the called germline gene at one end, perhaps through a read error. J is TRBJ2-3 and V is TRBV28, with a weak D call TRBD2 (5 bases). The CDR3 is 16 amino acids. Germline lookup yields CDR1 MDHEN and CDR2 SYDVKM. In DNA form, the CDR3 reads TGTACCAGCAGCCCCGGGGTCCTACCTAGCACAGATACGCAGTATTTT. Amino acid sequence: CTSSPGVLPSTDTQYF. Full variable domain (missing parts from reference TRBV28 and TRBJ2-3): DVKVTQSSRYLVKRTGEKVFLECVQDMDHENMFWYRQDPGLGLRLIYFSYDVKMKEKGDIPEGYSVSREKKERFSLILESASTNQTSMYLCTSSPGVLPSTDTQYFGPGTRLTVL.

This clonotype was seen a few times. The chain links TRBV30 to TRBJ1-5; TRBD1 is a possible D gene (6 bases). Trimming pared 4 bases from V and 0 bases from J, leaving 13 bases between. This CDR3 comprises 15 residues. CDR1 is GTSNPN and CDR2 is SVGIG in the germline V gene (reference sequence). The CDR3, as DNA: TGTGCCTGGAAAGAGGGACAACATAGCAATCAGCCCCAGCATTTT. It yields the protein CAWKEGQHSNQPQHF.

This clonotype came up a few times. The V gene is TRBV12-3 or TRBV12-4, the J gene TRBJ2-5; D uncertain. Between the trimmed V and J ends, which lost 3 bases and 5 bases, there was a span of 10 bases. The CDR3 has 13 amino acids. The CDR3 DNA reads TGTGCCAGCAGTTTTGACTCACTGGAGACCCAGTACTTC. Its translation: CASSFDSLETQYF.

The chain uses TRBV24-1 and TRBJ1-4, with a weak D call TRBD1 (6 bases). The CDR3 length is 16 residues. Germline-derived CDR1 and CDR2 are KGHDR and SFDVKD. The ends were cut back, 3 bases at V and 0 bases at J, with 10 bases in the middle. The CDR3 coding sequence is TGTGCCACCAGTGATGGGACACAAACAACTAATGAAAAACTGTTTTTT. Its protein product is CATSDGTQTTNEKLFF.

This clonotype came up many times. At one boundary the junction diverges from the germline segment, which might be a read error. The rearrangement joins TRBV20-1 to TRBJ2-3; D gene uncertain. The length of the CDR3 is 11 residues. In germline, CDR1 is DFQATT, CDR2 SNEGSKA (reference sequence). CDR3 sequence reads: CSAGRTDTQYF. The CDR3 DNA reads as TGCAGTGCTGGGCGCACGGATACGCAGTATTTT.

The chain links TRBV20-1 to TRBJ1-2; TRBD1 might be the D (5 bases). The CDR3 runs 11 residues. Germline V gene sequence: CDR1 DFQATT, CDR2 SNEGSKA (reference sequence). The V end was cut by 4 bases, the J end by 5 bases, with 8 bases between. The chain's CDR3 is CSAIWGYGYTF. The CDR3 nucleotides are TGCAGTGCTATCTGGGGGTATGGCTACACCTTC.

The chain joins TRBV6-6 to TRBJ2-7; the D is unclear. This CDR3 is built from 11 residues. Germline-derived CDR1 and CDR2 are MNHNY and SVGAGI (reference sequence). Between the trimmed V and J ends, which lost 5 bases and 4 bases, there was a span of 6 bases. The CDR3 loop is CASSTIYEQYF. CDR3 nucleotides: TGTGCCAGCAGTACCATATACGAGCAGTACTTC.

J is TRBJ2-2 and V is TRBV29-1; maybe TRBD2 (5 bases). From germline, CDR1 is SQVTM and CDR2 ANQGSEA. This CDR3 comprises 11 residues. V lost 6 bases and J 4 bases, leaving 6 bases between the germline ends. The DNA for the CDR3 is TGCAGCGTGGGGAGCACCGGGGAGCTGTTTTTT. This codes for CSVGSTGELFF.